A selection of T cell receptor beta chains follows, all from one sample in a study of CD8+ T cells in alopecia areata. TCRdb's copy holds only in-frame clones and misses some; the assay was immunoSEQ multiplex PCR. The sample yields 250,000 to 350,000 clones, around 64% seen once. The sequenced sample was CD4+ T cells sorted from blood, obtained around week 54, from a patient treated with tofacitinib. The receptors derive from a human donor with alopecia areata. CDR3s include the opening cysteine and the closing phenylalanine or tryptophan. D genes are given only for firm matches. Expanded clones get a size class; other rows say once, few or many, or leave the size out.

>-|-|TRBV29-1|TRBJ2-2
TGCAGCGTTCGAACTCCGGGACAACGAACCGGGGAGCTGTTTTTT
CSVRTPGQRTGELFF
>-|-|TRBV30|TRBJ1-1
TGTGCCTGGGATTCGGCCGTTGAAGCTTTCTTT
CAWDSAVEAFF
>-|-|TRBV18|TRBJ1-1
TGTGCCAGCTCACTCAGGGGAGGCACTGAAGCTTTCTTT
CASSLRGGTEAFF
>few|-|TRBV20-1|TRBJ2-5
TGCAGTGCTATCGACCAAGAGACCCAGTACTTC
CSAIDQETQYF
>-|-|TRBV30|TRBJ2-3
TGTGCCTGGAGTACCGACAGATACACAGATACGCAGTATTTT
CAWSTDRYTDTQYF
>-|-|TRBV7-2|TRBJ2-2
TGTGCCAGCAGCTTAAGCCCCCAGGGGCGAACCGGGGAGCTGTTTTTT
CASSLSPQGRTGELFF
>once|TRBD1|TRBV7-9|TRBJ1-2
TGTGCCAGCAGCGAACGGACAGGGACATATGGCTACACCTTC
CASSERTGTYGYTF
>-|TRBD1|TRBV29-1|TRBJ1-6
TGCAGCGTTGAACCCGACAGGGGGTCACCCCTCCACTTT
CSVEPDRGSPLHF
>few|-|TRBV7-6|TRBJ1-2
TGTGCCAGCAGCCCGGACGGAAACTATGGCTACACCTTC
CASSPDGNYGYTF
>-|TRBD1|TRBV7-3|TRBJ2-1
TGTGCCAGCAGCTTAAATCCGGGACAGTTAGAGCAGTTCTTC
CASSLNPGQLEQFF
>-|-|TRBV19|TRBJ1-6
TGTGCCAGTAGTCCCCGGGTCAAGAATTCACCCCTCCACTTT
CASSPRVKNSPLHF
>-|-|TRBV29-1|TRBJ2-3
TGCAGCGTTTCCGCGGGCGCAGATACGCAGTATTTT
CSVSAGADTQYF
>-|-|TRBV27|TRBJ1-1
TGTGCCAGCAGTCCTCCAGGGGCGCAAAAGGCTTTCTTT
CASSPPGAQKAFF
>-|-|TRBV30|TRBJ1-1
TGTGCCTGGAGCGTCCGGGGGGGGATTGAAGCTTTCTTT
CAWSVRGGIEAFF
>-|-|TRBV19|TRBJ1-2
TGTGCCAGCGGGGGGGCTGGGCACTATGGCTACACCTTC
CASGGAGHYGYTF
>-|-|TRBV13|TRBJ2-4
TGTGCCAGCAGTCGGGTAGCGGAAAACATTCAGTACTTC
CASSRVAENIQYF